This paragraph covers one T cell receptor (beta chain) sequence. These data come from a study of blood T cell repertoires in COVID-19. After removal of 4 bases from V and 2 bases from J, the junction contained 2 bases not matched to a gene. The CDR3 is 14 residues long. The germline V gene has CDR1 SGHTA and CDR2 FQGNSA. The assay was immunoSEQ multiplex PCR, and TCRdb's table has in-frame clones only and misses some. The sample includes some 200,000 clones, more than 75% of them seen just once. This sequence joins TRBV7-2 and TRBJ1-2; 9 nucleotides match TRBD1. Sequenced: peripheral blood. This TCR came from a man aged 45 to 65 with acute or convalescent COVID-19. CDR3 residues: CASSSGTGNYGYTF. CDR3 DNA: TGTGCCAGCAGCTCCGGGACAGGGAACTATGGCTACACCTTC. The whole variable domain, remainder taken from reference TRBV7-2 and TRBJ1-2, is GAGVSQSPSNKVTEKGKDVELRCDPISGHTALYWYRQSLGQGLEFLIYFQGNSAPDKSGLPSDRFSAERTGGSVSTLTIQRTQQEDSAVYLCASSSGTGNYGYTFGSGTRLTVV.